A single sample gave rise to the 23 T cell receptor beta chains below, sequenced in a study of blood T cell repertoires in COVID-19. Produced via immunoSEQ multiplex PCR; TCRdb's table is partial and in-frame only. The profile covers under 350,000 clones, with over 75% appearing a single time and roughly 13% taken by the ten largest. Material: peripheral blood. Receptors were obtained from a human donor in a cohort sampled during active COVID-19.

J is TRBJ2-3 and V is TRBV27, with D perhaps TRBD2 (5 bases). Looked up from germline, CDR1 is MNHEY and CDR2 is SMNVEV (reference sequence). This CDR3 is built from 13 residues. Trimming shortened V by 4 bases and J by 5 bases, and 10 bases separated the two germline ends. CDR3 bases: TGTGCCAGCAGTTGGTCTGCGGGAGATACGCAGTATTTT. Protein sequence: CASSWSAGDTQYF.

The CDR3 loop reads CSVDDGTGNYGYTF. The CDR3 region has the DNA TGCAGCGTTGATGACGGGACAGGGAACTATGGCTACACCTTC. The rearrangement joins TRBV29-1 to TRBJ1-2, with 9 bases matching TRBD1. This CDR3 spans 14 amino acids. Germline-derived CDR1 and CDR2 are SQVTM and ANQGSEA. The ends lost 3 bases at V and 2 bases at J; junction bases unmatched: 4.

This rearrangement joins TRBV2 to TRBJ2-5, with TRBD2 as a possible D gene (6 bases). V lost 6 bases, J lost 11 bases, and 13 bases lay in between. This CDR3 is built from 11 residues. From germline, CDR1 is SNHLY and CDR2 FYNNEI. CDR3 amino acids: CASSADGGQYF. CDR3 in DNA: TGTGCCAGCAGCGCGGACGGAGGGCAGTACTTC.

As for this clone: The same CDR3 arises from other DNA sequences in this sample as well. In DNA form, the CDR3 reads TGCGCCAGCAGCTTGCCGGGAGCCTCCACCGGGGAGCTGTTTTTT. Translating it yields CASSLPGASTGELFF. This chain links TRBV5-1 with TRBJ2-2, with a weak D call TRBD2 (6 bases). This CDR3 has 15 amino acids. The V and J ends lost 1 base and 4 bases respectively, with 11 bases between them. Germline V lookup: CDR1 SGHRS, CDR2 YFSETQ.

The chain couples TRBV9 to TRBJ2-7; 11 bases fit TRBD2. Germline assignment: CDR1 SGDLS and CDR2 YYNGEE. The CDR3 is 17 amino acids. Trimming removed 3 bases from V and 2 bases from J; junction bases left unmatched: 10. The CDR3 spells CASSAPAGTSGTYEQYF. Here the CDR3 DNA reads TGTGCCAGCAGCGCGCCCGCGGGGACTAGCGGCACCTACGAGCAGTACTTC.

The chain links TRBV14 to TRBJ1-2; D remains unclear. The CDR3 covers 14 residues. The germline V and J ends were trimmed by 0 bases and 8 bases, with 13 bases remaining between them. Germline lookup yields CDR1 SGHDN and CDR2 FVKESK. The CDR3: CASSQDGGLRGYTF. Here the CDR3 DNA reads TGTGCCAGCAGCCAAGACGGCGGACTGAGAGGCTACACCTTC.

The rearrangement uses TRBV5-1 and TRBJ2-1; 14 nucleotides agree with TRBD2. V shed 1 base, J shed 9 bases, and the junction held 12 bases outside the gene matches. The germline V gene encodes CDR1 SGHRS and CDR2 YFSETQ. This CDR3 spans 18 amino acids. In nucleotides, the CDR3 is TGCGCCAGCAGCTTGTTGGACAGGACCGGGACTAGCGGGAGTGAGCAGTTCTTC. Protein product: CASSLLDRTGTSGSEQFF.

V is TRBV5-4 and J is TRBJ1-1; TRBD1 aligns across 7 bases. V lost 4 bases to trimming and J lost 1 base; unmatched junction nucleotides: 7. Germline CDR1 is SGHNT and CDR2 is YYREEE (reference sequence). The length of the CDR3 is 15 residues. The CDR3 protein is CASSLRQGGNTEAFF. CDR3 in DNA: TGTGCCAGCAGCCTCCGACAGGGCGGGAACACTGAAGCTTTCTTT.

This chain links TRBV20-1 with TRBJ1-5, with no clear D. V lost 6 bases and J lost 1, with 13 bases in between. The CDR3 totals 14 residues. Germline lookup yields CDR1 DFQATT and CDR2 SNEGSKA (reference sequence). The CDR3 nucleotides are TGCAGTGCCAGTCGAGGCCCAAGCAATCAGCCCCAGCATTTT. It is translated as CSASRGPSNQPQHF.

The V gene is TRBV7-9, the J gene TRBJ1-2; no clear D. The CDR3 length is 14 residues. Germline V gene data show CDR1 as SEHNR and CDR2 as FQNEAQ (reference sequence). Trimming pared 7 bases from V and 4 bases from J, leaving 16 bases between. CDR3: CASTLSGEGYGYTF. The CDR3 DNA is TGTGCCAGCACCTTGTCCGGGGAGGGCTATGGCTACACCTTC.

The chain joins TRBV27 to TRBJ2-1; no clear D gene. Between the trimmed V and J ends, which lost 3 bases and 0 bases, there was a span of 9 bases. This CDR3 comprises 15 residues. Germline loops: CDR1 MNHEY, CDR2 SMNVEV (reference sequence). CDR3 protein: CASSLYRSSYNEQFF. CDR3 DNA: TGTGCCAGCAGTTTGTATAGGAGCTCCTACAATGAGCAGTTCTTC.

The chain joins TRBV6-1 to TRBJ2-1; TRBD2 agrees at 11 bases. V lost 2 bases to trimming and J lost 9 bases; unmatched junction nucleotides: 6. This CDR3 contains 15 residues. Germline V gene lookup returns CDR1 MNHNS and CDR2 SASEGT. The CDR3 nucleotides read TGTGCCAGCAGTGAAACTAGCGGGAGAAGAGTTGAGCAGTTCTTC. It codes for CASSETSGRRVEQFF.

This clone showed up just once. The rearrangement links TRBV4-2 to TRBJ2-1; 7 bases map to TRBD2. V was pared by 5 bases and J by 6 bases, with 4 bases of the junction left unmatched. CDR1 is LGHNA, CDR2 YNFKEQ, per germline. This CDR3 is built from 13 residues. The chain's CDR3 is CASSDGTTNEQFF. The CDR3 bases are TGTGCCAGCAGCGACGGGACTACCAATGAGCAGTTCTTC.

The rearrangement links TRBV18 to TRBJ1-4, with 8 positions matching TRBD1. The CDR3 covers 15 residues. Germline-derived CDR1 and CDR2 are KGHSH and LQKENI. With V trimmed by 3 bases and J by 8 bases, 8 bases remained unmatched. The CDR3 DNA reads as TGTGCCAGCTCACCCCGGACAGGGCGGGAGGAAAAACTGTTTTTT. Amino acids: CASSPRTGREEKLFF.

This rearrangement joins TRBV5-1 to TRBJ2-5; D is ambiguous. The CDR3 totals 13 residues. Trimming removed 1 base from V and 5 bases from J, with 9 bases in between. Looked up from germline, CDR1 is SGHRS and CDR2 is YFSETQ. In DNA form, the CDR3 reads TGCGCCAGCAGCTTGAGCCCTGTTGAGACCCAGTACTTC. Amino acid sequence: CASSLSPVETQYF.

The rearrangement uses TRBV6-1 and TRBJ2-1; D might be TRBD1 (5 bases). V dropped 0 bases and J dropped 8 bases, with 11 bases sitting between them. CDR1 MNHNS and CDR2 SASEGT come from the germline V gene. There are 14 residues in the CDR3. The CDR3 nucleotides are TGTGCCAGCAGTGAAGCCGAAGGGGCCCATGAGCAGTTCTTC. It encodes CASSEAEGAHEQFF.

The chain has TRBV28 and TRBJ2-5; 9 bases agree with TRBD1. The ends lost 8 bases at V and 2 bases at J; junction bases unmatched: 9. Germline values: CDR1 MDHEN, CDR2 SYDVKM. The CDR3 covers 15 residues. CDR3 sequence: CASGTGLVLQETQYF. Here the CDR3 DNA reads TGTGCCAGCGGGACAGGGCTGGTGCTTCAAGAGACCCAGTACTTC.

The table lists this clone with a few counts. This chain uses TRBV6-5 with TRBJ1-1; TRBD1 might be the D (5 bases). Between the trimmed V and J ends, which lost 7 bases and 6 bases, there was a span of 12 bases. From germline, CDR1 is MNHEY and CDR2 SVGAGI. This CDR3 contains 12 residues. This chain's CDR3 is CASMGGTAEAFF. DNA of the CDR3: TGTGCCAGCATGGGGGGGACCGCTGAAGCTTTCTTT.

The chain uses TRBV9 and TRBJ2-3, with 9 bases aligning to TRBD2. V lost 0 bases to trimming and J lost 8 bases; unmatched junction nucleotides: 7. The CDR3 is 15 amino acids. Germline V gene lookup returns CDR1 SGDLS and CDR2 YYNGEE. The CDR3 spells CASSVAGSGSGTQYF. CDR3 DNA: TGTGCCAGCAGCGTAGCAGGTAGCGGGAGTGGTACGCAGTATTTT.

This chain connects TRBV5-4 to TRBJ1-1; TRBD1 aligns across 8 bases. Germline-derived CDR1 and CDR2 are SGHNT and YYREEE (reference sequence). The CDR3 is made up of 16 amino acids. The V segment lost 3 bases and the J segment 4 bases; nucleotides outside the gene matches: 11. CDR3 sequence: CASSSGTGISGTEAFF. The CDR3 DNA reads TGTGCCAGCAGCTCCGGGACAGGCATTTCGGGCACTGAAGCTTTCTTT.

The V and J genes are TRBV3-1 (or the pseudogene TRBV3-2) and TRBJ1-1; the match to TRBD1 covers 7 bases. The J segment lost 6 bases and the V segment lost 4 bases, leaving 11 bases of the junction unmatched. In germline, CDR1 is LGHDT, CDR2 YNNKEL (reference sequence). The CDR3 has 15 amino acids. CDR3 in DNA: TGTGCCAGCAGCCCCCGCCGACAGGGCCGGGCTGAAGCTTTCTTT. Translated: CASSPRRQGRAEAFF.

There are a few counts of this clone. V gene TRBV5-1 combines with J gene TRBJ2-3; D is ambiguous. Looked up from germline, CDR1 is SGHRS and CDR2 is YFSETQ. The CDR3 loop spans 17 amino acids. V was clipped by 0 bases and J by 4 bases, with 18 bases between them. The CDR3 is CASSLERTQRPSDTQYF. In nucleotides, the CDR3 is TGCGCCAGCAGCTTGGAGCGCACCCAGAGGCCCTCAGATACGCAGTATTTT.

Only a few counts were recorded for this clone. The J gene is TRBJ1-4, the V gene TRBV6-5; 12 nucleotides line up with TRBD1. Germline V gene lookup returns CDR1 MNHEY and CDR2 SVGAGI. With 7 bases clipped from V and 10 bases from J, the junction kept 10 bases outside the gene matches. The CDR3 consists of 15 residues. DNA of the CDR3: TGTGCCAGCAACGCGGCCGGGACAGGGGGCGTAAAACTGTTTTTT. Amino acid sequence: CASNAAGTGGVKLFF.